The 20 T cell receptor beta chains in this list originate from one sample, sequenced in a study. Via MiXCR, TCRdb re-called the RT-PCR reads, giving one row per CDR3 protein. The profile shows fewer than 800,000 distinct CDR3 sequences, over 12% of them singletons. The sequencing sample was made of memory CD4+ T cells from blood. These receptors all stem from a female donor in good health, serving as a healthy control.

There are many counts of this clonotype. The chain links TRBV6-5 to TRBJ1-1; D uncertain. Trimming shortened V by 5 bases and J by 8 bases, and 12 bases separated the two germline ends. The CDR3 has 12 residues. In germline, CDR1 is MNHEY, CDR2 SVGAGI. The chain's CDR3 is CASSGDRPEAFF. CDR3 sequence (DNA): TGTGCCAGCAGTGGAGACCGACCCGAAGCTTTCTTT.

The chain recombines TRBV4-2 with TRBJ2-6, with 11 positions matching TRBD1. V lost 5 bases and J lost 2; bases outside the gene matches: 8. The CDR3 covers 18 residues. CDR1 and CDR2 (germline): LGHNA, YNFKEQ. In DNA, the CDR3 is TGTGCCAGCAGCTCTGGGACAGGGGGTCTGACTGGGGCCAACGTCCTGACTTTC. Translating it yields CASSSGTGGLTGANVLTF.

The chain employs TRBV5-1 and TRBJ2-5, with D possibly being TRBD2 (5 bases). The V end lost 4 bases, the J end lost 5 bases, and 12 bases lay between the germline ends. Germline V gives CDR1 SGHRS, CDR2 YFSETQ. CDR3 length: 13 amino acids. CDR3 in amino acids: CASSGARGETQYF. The CDR3 nucleotides read TGCGCCAGCAGCGGAGCCAGAGGGGAGACCCAGTACTTC.

The chain employs TRBV5-4 and TRBJ2-7, with D uncertain. The CDR3 totals 14 residues. CDR1 and CDR2 from the germline V gene are SGHNT and YYREEE (reference sequence). The V gene lost 0 bases and the J gene lost 2 bases, with 9 bases spanning the gap. The CDR3 DNA sequence: TGTGCCAGCAGCTTGGGGGGTATCCCCTACGAGCAGTACTTC. Translated: CASSLGGIPYEQYF. The full variable domain, its missing parts supplied by reference TRBV5-4 and TRBJ2-7, is ETGVTQSPTHLIKTRGQQVTLRCSSQSGHNTVSWYQQALGQGPQFIFQYYREEENGRGNFPPRFSGLQFPNYSSELNVNALELDDSALYLCASSLGGIPYEQYFGPGTRLTVT.

This clonotype was counted a few times. The J gene is TRBJ2-3, the V gene TRBV5-1, with 10 bases that match TRBD1. The CDR3 extends over 15 amino acids. The V and J ends lost 5 bases and 0 bases, in that order; junction bases with no gene match: 3. Germline-derived CDR1 and CDR2 are SGHRS and YFSETQ. The CDR3 protein is CASRETGGSTDTQYF. Here the CDR3 DNA reads TGCGCCAGCAGAGAGACAGGGGGCAGCACAGATACGCAGTATTTT.

This clonotype was seen only a few times. The chain recombines TRBV28 with TRBJ2-7, with D possibly being TRBD2 (7 bases). The germline V gene encodes CDR1 MDHEN and CDR2 SYDVKM. The germline V and J ends were trimmed by 5 bases and 2 bases, with 19 bases remaining between them. This CDR3 has 16 amino acids. The CDR3 here is CASSVRGAKVAYEQYF. CDR3 coding DNA: TGTGCCAGCAGTGTCCGGGGGGCTAAGGTGGCCTACGAGCAGTACTTC.

The chain joins TRBV20-1 to TRBJ1-1; D gene ambiguous. Germline V lookup: CDR1 DFQATT, CDR2 SNEGSKA (reference sequence). Between the trimmed V and J ends, which lost 4 bases and 1 base, there was a span of 7 bases. The CDR3 is made up of 12 amino acids. CDR3 coding DNA: TGCAGTGCTAACTCGCCGAACACTGAAGCTTTCTTT. Amino acid sequence: CSANSPNTEAFF.

This rearrangement joins TRBV20-1 to TRBJ2-3, with D perhaps given as TRBD1 or TRBD2 (5 bases each). The germline CDR1 and CDR2 sequences are DFQATT and SNEGSKA (reference sequence). V lost 1 base and J lost 0, with 17 bases in between. This CDR3 has 17 residues. The CDR3 DNA sequence: TGCAGTGCTAGAGCCCCGGGGCAACGAAGGAGCACAGATACGCAGTATTTT. Amino acid sequence: CSARAPGQRRSTDTQYF.

Comments on this clonotype: This may arise from a read error, as a much more abundant clone is one base away. Without the conserved terminal phenylalanine or tryptophan, this CDR3 likely stems from a read error. CDR3: CASSLQGNADTQYS. The CDR3 DNA is TGCGCCAGCAGCTTACAGGGGAACGCAGATACGCAGTATTCT. The chain uses TRBV5-1 and TRBJ2-3; 7 positions match TRBD1. V shed 2 bases and J 4 bases; nucleotides not matched to a gene: 4. The CDR3 loop spans 14 amino acids. Germline lookup yields CDR1 SGHRS and CDR2 YFSETQ.

Only a few counts were recorded for this clonotype. The V call is TRBV5-1, the J call TRBJ1-1; D is perhaps TRBD1 (5 bases). CDR1 SGHRS and CDR2 YFSETQ come from the germline V gene. The CDR3 has 13 residues. V lost 9 bases, J lost 1 base, and 13 bases lay in between. As DNA, the CDR3 is TGCGCCACCACGGAAGGGGAGAACACTGAAGCTTTCTTT. Amino acid sequence: CATTEGENTEAFF. The full variable domain, in which reference TRBV5-1 and TRBJ1-1 provide the parts outside the CDR3, is KAGVTQTPRYLIKTRGQQVTLSCSPISGHRSVSWYQQTPGQGLQFLFEYFSETQRNKGNFPGRFSGRQFSNSRSEMNVSTLELGDSALYLCATTEGENTEAFFGQGTRLTVV.

As to this clonotype: Since a much larger clone is just one base distant, this may be a read error. The J gene is TRBJ2-1, the V gene TRBV6-2 or TRBV6-3; the match to TRBD1 covers 7 bases. Germline lookup yields CDR1 MNHEY and CDR2 SVGEGT. This CDR3 region has 16 residues. The CDR3 loop is CASSHSRTGPEGEQFF. The CDR3 DNA is TGTGCCAGCAGTCACTCCCGGACAGGCCCTGAGGGTGAGCAGTTCTTC.

The table lists this clonotype with many counts. This chain uses TRBV5-8 with TRBJ2-1, with no clear D. The CDR3 has 16 amino acids. V gave up 1 base and J gave up 0 bases, with 11 bases separating them. The germline gives CDR1 SGHTS, CDR2 YDEGEE. CDR3 amino acids: CASSLKHLSSYNEQFF. The CDR3 nucleotides are TGTGCCAGCAGCTTGAAACACCTGAGCTCCTACAATGAGCAGTTCTTC. Drawing the rest from reference TRBV5-8 and TRBJ2-1, the complete variable domain is EAGVTQSPTHLIKTRGQQATLRCSPISGHTSVYWYQQALGLGLQFLLWYDEGEERNRGNFPPRFSGRQFPNYSSELNVNALELEDSALYLCASSLKHLSSYNEQFFGPGTRLTVL.

This clonotype is labeled as medium-sized. The rearrangement joins TRBV7-9 to TRBJ1-1; 7 bases agree with TRBD1. Germline V gene sequence: CDR1 SEHNR, CDR2 FQNEAQ (reference sequence). V lost 7 bases to trimming and J lost 3 bases; unmatched junction nucleotides: 8. CDR3 length: 14 residues. The CDR3 region is CASTFGDSDTEAFF. CDR3 DNA: TGTGCCAGCACCTTTGGGGACAGTGACACTGAAGCTTTCTTT.

This clonotype was seen repeatedly, ten times or more. This chain links TRBV29-1 with TRBJ1-1; D unclear. Looked up from germline, CDR1 is SQVTM and CDR2 is ANQGSEA. The CDR3 loop spans 11 amino acids. V lost 4 bases and J lost 0, with 3 bases in between. CDR3 sequence: CSVVMNTEAFF. CDR3 bases: TGCAGCGTTGTAATGAACACTGAAGCTTTCTTT.

The chain is built from TRBV5-4 and TRBJ1-1; a possible D gene is TRBD1 (5 bases). V dropped 4 bases and J dropped 1 base, with 11 bases sitting between them. The CDR3 totals 14 residues. The germline V gene encodes CDR1 SGHNT and CDR2 YYREEE (reference sequence). CDR3 amino acids: CASSHGGTNTEAFF. CDR3 nucleotides: TGTGCCAGCAGCCATGGGGGTACGAACACTGAAGCTTTCTTT.

The rearrangement links TRBV5-1 to TRBJ1-1, with a possible D match to TRBD1 (6 bases). The CDR3 runs to 15 residues. V was trimmed by 2 bases and J by 2 bases, leaving 13 bases between them. In germline, CDR1 is SGHRS, CDR2 YFSETQ. Written as DNA, the CDR3 is TGCGCCAGCAGCTTAGTTACAGGGTATAACACTGAAGCTTTCTTT. Translating it yields CASSLVTGYNTEAFF.

There are a few counts of this clonotype. This CDR3 reads CASSSTYTQYF. The CDR3, as DNA: TGTGCCAGCAGCTCAACATATACGCAGTATTTT. The chain joins TRBV7-2 to TRBJ2-3, with D unclear. Germline V lookup: CDR1 SGHTA, CDR2 FQGNSA. The V gene lost 4 bases and the J gene lost 7 bases, with 6 bases spanning the gap. This CDR3 comprises 11 residues.

The rearrangement uses TRBV5-1 and TRBJ1-1, with D possibly TRBD1 on 6 matching bases. The CDR3 spans 16 residues. Trimming removed 0 bases at V and 4 bases at J, with 16 bases between. Per the germline V gene, CDR1 is SGHRS and CDR2 is YFSETQ. CDR3 DNA: TGCGCCAGCAGCTTGGTAGCAGGGGTTGGAGGCACTGAAGCTTTCTTT. It translates to CASSLVAGVGGTEAFF.

The gene calls are TRBV7-7 and TRBJ2-1; no clear D. Germline CDR1 SSHAT, CDR2 FNYEAQ (reference sequence). This CDR3 contains 15 residues. V lost 1 base and J 6 bases, leaving 13 bases between the germline ends. This CDR3 reads CASSLGFAVGNEQFF. The CDR3 DNA is TGTGCCAGCAGCTTAGGCTTTGCGGTGGGCAATGAGCAGTTCTTC.

The chain is built from TRBV20-1 and TRBJ2-7; a weak D match, TRBD2 (6 bases). Trimming left V 6 bases short and J 3 bases short, with 15 bases between. Germline V gene lookup returns CDR1 DFQATT and CDR2 SNEGSKA (reference sequence). The CDR3 has 13 amino acids. The CDR3 nucleotides are TGCAGTGCCTCTTCGGGACTCCACTACGAGCAGTACTTC. It encodes CSASSGLHYEQYF.